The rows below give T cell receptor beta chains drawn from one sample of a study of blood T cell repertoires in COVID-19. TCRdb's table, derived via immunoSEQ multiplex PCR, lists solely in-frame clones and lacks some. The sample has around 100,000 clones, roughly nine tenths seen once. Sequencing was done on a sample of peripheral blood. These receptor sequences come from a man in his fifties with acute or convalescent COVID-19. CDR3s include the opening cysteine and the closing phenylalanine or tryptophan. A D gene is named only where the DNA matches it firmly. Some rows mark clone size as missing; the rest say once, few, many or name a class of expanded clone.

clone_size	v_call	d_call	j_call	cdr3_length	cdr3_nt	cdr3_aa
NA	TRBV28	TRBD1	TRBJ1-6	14	TGTGCCAGCGTCCCAGGGACAGGGGTTTCACCCCTCCACTTT	CASVPGTGVSPLHF
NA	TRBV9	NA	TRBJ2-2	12	TGTGCCAGCAGCGGGGAGTCCGGGGAGCTGTTTTTT	CASSGESGELFF
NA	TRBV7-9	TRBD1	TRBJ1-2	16	TGTGCCAGCAGCGTGGGGACAGGGGAACAGTCTGGTGGCTACACCTTC	CASSVGTGEQSGGYTF
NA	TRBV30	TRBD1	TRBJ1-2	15	TGTGCCTGGACCGGAACAGGGGCCCTACGGGGTGGCTACACCTTC	CAWTGTGALRGGYTF
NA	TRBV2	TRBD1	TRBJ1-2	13	TGTGCCAGCACCCGGGACAGGGGCTATGGCTACACCTTC	CASTRDRGYGYTF
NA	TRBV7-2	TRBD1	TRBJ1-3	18	TGTGCCAGCAGCTTAGTGGGGACAGGGGTTTTCTCTGGAAACACCATATATTTT	CASSLVGTGVFSGNTIYF
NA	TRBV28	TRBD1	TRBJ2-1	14	TGTGCCAGCGCGGGACAGGGGTACTACAATGAGCAGTTCTTC	CASAGQGYYNEQFF
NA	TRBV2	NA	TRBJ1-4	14	TGTGCCAGCAAGGACAGACCAACTAATGAAAAACTGTTTTTT	CASKDRPTNEKLFF
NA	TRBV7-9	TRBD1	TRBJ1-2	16	TGTGCCAGCAGCTCCCCTATTGGGGGACAGTCTTATGGCTACACCTTC	CASSSPIGGQSYGYTF
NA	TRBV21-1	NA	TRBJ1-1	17	TGTGCCAGCAGCAAAGCGCTAAGACAGGGGCGGAGCTCTGAAGCTTTCTTT	CASSKALRQGRSSEAFF
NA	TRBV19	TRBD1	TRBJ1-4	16	TGTGCCAGTAGTGAACTACAGGGGGCGATTAATGAAAAACTGTTTTTT	CASSELQGAINEKLFF
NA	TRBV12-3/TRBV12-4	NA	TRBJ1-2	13	TGTGCCAGCAGTCTTCAGGCCGGCTATGGCTACACCTTC	CASSLQAGYGYTF
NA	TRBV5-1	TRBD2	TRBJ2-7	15	TGCGCCAGCAGCCCGGGACTAGCGGGGGCCTACGAGCAGTACTTC	CASSPGLAGAYEQYF
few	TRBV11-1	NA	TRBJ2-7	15	TGTGCCAGCAGCCATGGTCGGACAATATCCTACGAGCAGTACTTC	CASSHGRTISYEQYF